This TCR beta chain was sequenced during a study of technical replicates of blood from several donors. A few counts support this clone. Germline V gives CDR1 WNHNN, CDR2 SYGVQD (reference sequence). The V end was cut by 3 bases, the J end by 0 bases, with 11 bases between. The CDR3 runs to 15 residues. Using immunoSEQ multiplex PCR, the repertoire was profiled, and TCRdb retains in-frame clones only, with some absent. This table has roughly 85,000 clones, approximately 95% appearing once. The source is a human donor in good health. V gene TRBV10-1 combines with J gene TRBJ1-2; no clear D gene. The sequencing sample was made of T cells isolated from PBMCs. The CDR3 protein is CASSECASANYGYTF. DNA for the CDR3: TGCGCCAGCAGTGAATGTGCCAGCGCTAACTATGGCTACACCTTC.